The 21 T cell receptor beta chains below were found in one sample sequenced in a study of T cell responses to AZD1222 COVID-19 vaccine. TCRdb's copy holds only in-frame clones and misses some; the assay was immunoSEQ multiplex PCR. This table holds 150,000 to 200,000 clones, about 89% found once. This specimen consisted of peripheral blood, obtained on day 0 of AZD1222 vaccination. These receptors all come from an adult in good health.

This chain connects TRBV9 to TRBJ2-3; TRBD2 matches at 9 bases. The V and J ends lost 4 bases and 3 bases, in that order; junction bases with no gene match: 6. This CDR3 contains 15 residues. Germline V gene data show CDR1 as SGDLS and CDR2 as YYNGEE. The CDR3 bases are TGTGCCAGCAGCTGGGCGGGGGGGAAAACAGATACGCAGTATTTT. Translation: CASSWAGGKTDTQYF.

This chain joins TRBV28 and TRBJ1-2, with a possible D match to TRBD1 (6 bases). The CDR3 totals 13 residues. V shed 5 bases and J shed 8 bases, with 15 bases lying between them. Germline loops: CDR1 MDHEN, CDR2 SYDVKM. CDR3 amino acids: CASSPQGLGGYTF. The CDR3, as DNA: TGTGCCAGCAGTCCACAGGGTCTGGGGGGCTACACCTTC.

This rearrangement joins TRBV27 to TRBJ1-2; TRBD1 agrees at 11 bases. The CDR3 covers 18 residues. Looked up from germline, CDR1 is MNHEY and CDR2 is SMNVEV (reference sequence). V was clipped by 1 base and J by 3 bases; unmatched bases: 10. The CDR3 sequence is CASSLWPGQGDSDYGYTF. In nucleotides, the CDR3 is TGTGCCAGCAGTTTATGGCCGGGACAGGGGGACAGCGACTATGGCTACACCTTC.

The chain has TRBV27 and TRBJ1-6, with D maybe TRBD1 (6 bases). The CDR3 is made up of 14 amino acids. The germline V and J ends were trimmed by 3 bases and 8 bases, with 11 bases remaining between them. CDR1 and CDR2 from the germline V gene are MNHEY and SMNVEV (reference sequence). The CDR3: CASSFPNRDSPLHF. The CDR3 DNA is TGTGCCAGCAGTTTTCCCAACAGGGATTCACCCCTCCACTTT.

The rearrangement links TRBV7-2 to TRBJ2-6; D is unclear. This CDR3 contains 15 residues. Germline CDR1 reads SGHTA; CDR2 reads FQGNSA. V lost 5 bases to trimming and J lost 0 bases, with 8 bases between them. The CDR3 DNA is TGTGCCAGCAGCACTACCGTCTCTGGGGCCAACGTCCTGACTTTC. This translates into CASSTTVSGANVLTF.

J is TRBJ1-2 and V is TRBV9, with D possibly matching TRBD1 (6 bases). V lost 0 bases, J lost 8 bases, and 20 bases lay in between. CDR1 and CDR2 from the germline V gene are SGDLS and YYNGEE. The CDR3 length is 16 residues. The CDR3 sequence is CASSVDGGRGRKGYTF. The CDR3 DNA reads TGTGCCAGCAGCGTAGACGGTGGCAGGGGCCGTAAAGGCTACACCTTC.

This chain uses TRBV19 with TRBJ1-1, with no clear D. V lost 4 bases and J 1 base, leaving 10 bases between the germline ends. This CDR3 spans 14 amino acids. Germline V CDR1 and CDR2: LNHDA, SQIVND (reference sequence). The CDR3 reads CASSTGFANTEAFF. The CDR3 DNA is TGTGCCAGTAGTACCGGGTTCGCGAACACTGAAGCTTTCTTT.

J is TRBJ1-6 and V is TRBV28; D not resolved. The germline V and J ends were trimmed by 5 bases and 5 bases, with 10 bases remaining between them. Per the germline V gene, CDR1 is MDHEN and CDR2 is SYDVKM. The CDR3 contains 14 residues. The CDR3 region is CASSPDRNNSPLHF. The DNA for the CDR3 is TGTGCCAGCAGTCCGGACCGAAATAATTCACCCCTCCACTTT.

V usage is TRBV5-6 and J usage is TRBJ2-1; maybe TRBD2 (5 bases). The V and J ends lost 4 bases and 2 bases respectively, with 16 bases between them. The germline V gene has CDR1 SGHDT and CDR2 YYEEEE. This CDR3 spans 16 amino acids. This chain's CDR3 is CASSTGLVGAYNEQFF. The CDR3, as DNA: TGTGCCAGCAGCACCGGACTGGTGGGTGCCTACAATGAGCAGTTCTTC.

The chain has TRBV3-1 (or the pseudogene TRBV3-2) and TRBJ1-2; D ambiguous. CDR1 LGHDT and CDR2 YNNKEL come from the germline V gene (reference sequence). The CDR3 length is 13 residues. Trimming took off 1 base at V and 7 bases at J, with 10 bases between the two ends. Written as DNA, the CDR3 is TGTGCCAGCAGCCAAGGAAGCTCTAGTGGCTACACCTTC. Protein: CASSQGSSSGYTF.

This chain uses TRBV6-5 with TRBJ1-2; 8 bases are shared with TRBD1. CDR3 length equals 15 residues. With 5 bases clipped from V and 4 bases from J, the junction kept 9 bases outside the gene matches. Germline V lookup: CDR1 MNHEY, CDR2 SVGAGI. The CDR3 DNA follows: TGTGCCAGCAGTCCTCAGGGGGCCGGAGTCTATGGCTACACCTTC. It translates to CASSPQGAGVYGYTF.

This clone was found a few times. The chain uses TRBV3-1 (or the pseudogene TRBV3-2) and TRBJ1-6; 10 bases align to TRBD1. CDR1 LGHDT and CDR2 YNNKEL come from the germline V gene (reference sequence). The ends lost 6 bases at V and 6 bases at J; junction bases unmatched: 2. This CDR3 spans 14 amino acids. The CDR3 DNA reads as TGTGCCAGCAGGGACAGGGGGAGTAATTCACCCCTCCACTTT. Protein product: CASRDRGSNSPLHF.

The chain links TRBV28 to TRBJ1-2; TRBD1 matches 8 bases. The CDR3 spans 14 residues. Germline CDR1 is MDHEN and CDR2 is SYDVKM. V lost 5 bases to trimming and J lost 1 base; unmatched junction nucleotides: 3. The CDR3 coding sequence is TGTGCCAGCAGTCCCGACAGGGGTAACTATGGCTACACCTTC. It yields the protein CASSPDRGNYGYTF.

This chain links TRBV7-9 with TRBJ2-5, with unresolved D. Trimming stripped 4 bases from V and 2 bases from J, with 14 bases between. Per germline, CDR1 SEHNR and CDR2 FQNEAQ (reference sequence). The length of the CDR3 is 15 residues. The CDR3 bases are TGTGCCAGCAGCTCGCAAAGACATCAACAAGAGACCCAGTACTTC. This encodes CASSSQRHQQETQYF. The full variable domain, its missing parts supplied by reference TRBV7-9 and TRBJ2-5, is DTGVSQNPRHKITKRGQNVTFRCDPISEHNRLYWYRQTLGQGPEFLTYFQNEAQLEKSRLLSDRFSAERPKGSFSTLEIQRTEQGDSAMYLCASSSQRHQQETQYFGPGTRLLVL.

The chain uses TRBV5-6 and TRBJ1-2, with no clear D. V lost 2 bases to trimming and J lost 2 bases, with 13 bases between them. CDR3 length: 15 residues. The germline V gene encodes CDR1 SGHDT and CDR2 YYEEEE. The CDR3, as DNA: TGTGCCAGCAGCTTAGACCCCGGGAGCAACTATGGCTACACCTTC. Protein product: CASSLDPGSNYGYTF.

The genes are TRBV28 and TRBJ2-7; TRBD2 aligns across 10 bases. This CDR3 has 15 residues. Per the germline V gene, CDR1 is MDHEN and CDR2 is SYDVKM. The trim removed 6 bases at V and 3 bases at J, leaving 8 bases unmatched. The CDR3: CASRTPGTSDYEQYF. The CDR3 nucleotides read TGTGCCAGCAGGACCCCCGGGACTAGCGACTACGAGCAGTACTTC.

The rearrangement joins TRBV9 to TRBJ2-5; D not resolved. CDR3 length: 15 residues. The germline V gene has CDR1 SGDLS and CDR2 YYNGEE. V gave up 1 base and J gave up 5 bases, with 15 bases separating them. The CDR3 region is CASSVSGVGWETQYF. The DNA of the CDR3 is TGTGCCAGCAGCGTAAGTGGAGTTGGGTGGGAGACCCAGTACTTC.

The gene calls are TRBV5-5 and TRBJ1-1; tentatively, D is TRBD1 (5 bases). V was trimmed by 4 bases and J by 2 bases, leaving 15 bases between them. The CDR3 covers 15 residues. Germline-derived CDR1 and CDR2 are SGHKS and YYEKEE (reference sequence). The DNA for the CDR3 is TGTGCCAGCAGCCTGGTCAGGGCGGGAAACACTGAAGCTTTCTTT. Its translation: CASSLVRAGNTEAFF.

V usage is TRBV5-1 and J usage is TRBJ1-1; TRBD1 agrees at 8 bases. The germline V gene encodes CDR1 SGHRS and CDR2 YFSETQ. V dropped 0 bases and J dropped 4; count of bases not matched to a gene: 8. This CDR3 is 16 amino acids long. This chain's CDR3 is CASSLAAGGGSTEAFF. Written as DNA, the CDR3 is TGCGCCAGCAGCTTGGCGGCAGGGGGCGGGAGCACTGAAGCTTTCTTT.

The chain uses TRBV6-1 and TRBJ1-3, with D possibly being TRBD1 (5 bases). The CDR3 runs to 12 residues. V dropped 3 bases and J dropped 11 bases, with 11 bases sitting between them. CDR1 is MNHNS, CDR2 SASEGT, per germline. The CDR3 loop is CASSEVQGAIYF. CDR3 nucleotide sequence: TGTGCCAGCAGTGAGGTCCAAGGGGCCATATATTTT.

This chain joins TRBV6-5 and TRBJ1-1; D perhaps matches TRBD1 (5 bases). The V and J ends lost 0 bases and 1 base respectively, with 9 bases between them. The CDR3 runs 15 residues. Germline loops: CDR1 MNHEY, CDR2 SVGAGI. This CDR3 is CASSYSGAGNTEAFF. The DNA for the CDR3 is TGTGCCAGCAGTTACTCAGGGGCCGGGAACACTGAAGCTTTCTTT.